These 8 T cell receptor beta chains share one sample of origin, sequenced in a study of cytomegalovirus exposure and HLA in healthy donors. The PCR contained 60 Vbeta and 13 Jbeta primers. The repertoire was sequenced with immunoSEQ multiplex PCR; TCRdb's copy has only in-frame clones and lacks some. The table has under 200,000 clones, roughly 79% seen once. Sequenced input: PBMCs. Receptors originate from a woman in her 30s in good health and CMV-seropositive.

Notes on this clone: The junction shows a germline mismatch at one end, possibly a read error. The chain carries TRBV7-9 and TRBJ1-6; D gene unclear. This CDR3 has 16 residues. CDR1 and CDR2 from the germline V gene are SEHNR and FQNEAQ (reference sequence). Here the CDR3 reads CSSSFEQSSYNSPLHF. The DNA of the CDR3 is TGTTCCAGCAGCTTCGAACAGAGCTCCTATAATTCACCCCTCCACTTT.

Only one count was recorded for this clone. CDR3 sequence (DNA): TGTGCCAGCAGCGTAGATCCCGTCTTAAACACTGAAGCTTTCTTT. Its protein product is CASSVDPVLNTEAFF. The chain has TRBV9 and TRBJ1-1; the D is unclear. V lost 0 bases and J lost 2, with 11 bases in between. The CDR3 loop spans 15 amino acids. CDR1 and CDR2 (germline): SGDLS, YYNGEE.

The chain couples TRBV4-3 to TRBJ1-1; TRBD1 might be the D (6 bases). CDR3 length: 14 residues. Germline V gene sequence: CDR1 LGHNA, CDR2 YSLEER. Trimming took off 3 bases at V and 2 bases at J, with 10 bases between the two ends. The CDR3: CASSHLGANTEAFF. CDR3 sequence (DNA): TGCGCCAGCAGCCACTTGGGGGCTAACACTGAAGCTTTCTTT.

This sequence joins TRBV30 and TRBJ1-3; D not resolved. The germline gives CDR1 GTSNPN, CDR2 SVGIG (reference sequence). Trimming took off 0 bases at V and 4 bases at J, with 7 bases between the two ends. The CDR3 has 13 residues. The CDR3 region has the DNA TGTGCCTGGAGTGTGACGAGGGGAAACACCATATATTTT. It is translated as CAWSVTRGNTIYF.

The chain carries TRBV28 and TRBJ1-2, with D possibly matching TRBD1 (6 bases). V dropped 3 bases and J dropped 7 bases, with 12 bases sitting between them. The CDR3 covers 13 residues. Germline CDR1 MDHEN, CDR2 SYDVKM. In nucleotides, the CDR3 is TGTGCCAGCAGTTTTGTGGCAGGGGTTGGCTACACCTTC. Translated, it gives CASSFVAGVGYTF.

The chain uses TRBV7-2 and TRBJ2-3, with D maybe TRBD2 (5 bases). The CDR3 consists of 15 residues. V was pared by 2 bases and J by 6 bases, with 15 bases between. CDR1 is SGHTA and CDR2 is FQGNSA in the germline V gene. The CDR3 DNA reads TGTGCCAGCAGCTTAATATTCGGGGAGTTCGATACGCAGTATTTT. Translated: CASSLIFGEFDTQYF. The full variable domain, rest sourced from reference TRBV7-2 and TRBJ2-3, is GAGVSQSPSNKVTEKGKDVELRCDPISGHTALYWYRQSLGQGLEFLIYFQGNSAPDKSGLPSDRFSAERTGGSVSTLTIQRTQQEDSAVYLCASSLIFGEFDTQYFGPGTRLTVL.

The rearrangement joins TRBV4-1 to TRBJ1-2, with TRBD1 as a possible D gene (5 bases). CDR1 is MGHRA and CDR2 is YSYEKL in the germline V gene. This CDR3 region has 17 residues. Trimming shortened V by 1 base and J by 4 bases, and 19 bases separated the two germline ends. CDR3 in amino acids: CASSQGPKGGDIYGYTF. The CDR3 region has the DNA TGCGCCAGCAGCCAAGGCCCTAAAGGAGGGGATATCTATGGCTACACCTTC.

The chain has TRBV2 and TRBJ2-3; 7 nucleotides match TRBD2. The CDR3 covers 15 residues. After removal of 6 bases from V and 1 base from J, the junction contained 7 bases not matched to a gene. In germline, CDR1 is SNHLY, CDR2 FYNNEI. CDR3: CASSGGLLGTDTQYF. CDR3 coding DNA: TGTGCCAGCAGCGGGGGACTACTCGGCACAGATACGCAGTATTTT.